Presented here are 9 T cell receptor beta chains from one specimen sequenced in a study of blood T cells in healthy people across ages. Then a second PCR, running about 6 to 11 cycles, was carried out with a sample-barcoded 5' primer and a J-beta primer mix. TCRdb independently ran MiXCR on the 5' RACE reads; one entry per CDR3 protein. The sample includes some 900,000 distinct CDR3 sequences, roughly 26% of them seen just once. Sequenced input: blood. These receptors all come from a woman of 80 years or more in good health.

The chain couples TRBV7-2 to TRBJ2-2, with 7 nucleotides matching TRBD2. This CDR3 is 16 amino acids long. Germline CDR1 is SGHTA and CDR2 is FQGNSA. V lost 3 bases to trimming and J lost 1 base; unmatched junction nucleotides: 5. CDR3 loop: CASSFWPGGNTGELFF. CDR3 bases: TGTGCCAGCAGCTTTTGGCCGGGGGGGAACACCGGGGAGCTGTTTTTT.

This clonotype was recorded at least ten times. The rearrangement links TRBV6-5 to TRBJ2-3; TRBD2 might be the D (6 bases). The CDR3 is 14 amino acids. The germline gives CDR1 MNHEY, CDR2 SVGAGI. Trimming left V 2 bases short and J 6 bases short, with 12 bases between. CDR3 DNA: TGTGCCAGCAGTTACGGGACTCCATCTGATACGCAGTATTTT. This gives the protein CASSYGTPSDTQYF.

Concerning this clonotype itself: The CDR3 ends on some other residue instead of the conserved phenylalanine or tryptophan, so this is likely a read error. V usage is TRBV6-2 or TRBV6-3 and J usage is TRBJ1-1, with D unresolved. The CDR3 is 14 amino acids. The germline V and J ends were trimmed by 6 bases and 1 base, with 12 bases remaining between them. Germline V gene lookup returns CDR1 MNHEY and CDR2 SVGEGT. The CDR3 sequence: CASRRSTGNTEAFC. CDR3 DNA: TGTGCCAGCAGAAGATCCACGGGGAACACTGAAGCTTTCTGT.

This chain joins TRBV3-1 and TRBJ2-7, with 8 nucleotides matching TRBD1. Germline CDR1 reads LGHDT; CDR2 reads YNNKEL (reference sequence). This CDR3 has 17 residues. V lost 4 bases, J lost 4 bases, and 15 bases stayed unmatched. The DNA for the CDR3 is TGTGCCAGCAGCCCTCGCCAGAACCGGGACAGGCTTTACGAGCAGTACTTC. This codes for CASSPRQNRDRLYEQYF.

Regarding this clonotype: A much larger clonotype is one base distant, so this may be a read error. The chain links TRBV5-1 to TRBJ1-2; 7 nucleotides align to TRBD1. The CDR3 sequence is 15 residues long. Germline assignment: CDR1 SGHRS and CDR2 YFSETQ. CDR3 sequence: CASSSGVTGAFGHTF. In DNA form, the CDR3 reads TGCGCCAGCAGCTCGGGAGTAACAGGGGCTTTTGGCCACACCTTC.

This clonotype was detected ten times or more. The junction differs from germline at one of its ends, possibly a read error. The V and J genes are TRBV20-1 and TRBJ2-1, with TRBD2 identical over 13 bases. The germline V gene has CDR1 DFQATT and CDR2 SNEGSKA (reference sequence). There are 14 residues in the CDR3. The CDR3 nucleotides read TGCAGTGCAAGAGGGACTAGCGGGGCTGGGGAGCAGTTCTTC. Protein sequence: CSARGTSGAGEQFF.

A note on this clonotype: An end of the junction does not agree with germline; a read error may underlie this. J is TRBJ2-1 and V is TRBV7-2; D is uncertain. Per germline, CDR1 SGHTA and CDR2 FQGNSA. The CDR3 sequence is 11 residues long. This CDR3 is CAGSPYNGQFF. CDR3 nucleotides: TGTGCCGGCAGCCCTTACAATGGGCAGTTCTTC.

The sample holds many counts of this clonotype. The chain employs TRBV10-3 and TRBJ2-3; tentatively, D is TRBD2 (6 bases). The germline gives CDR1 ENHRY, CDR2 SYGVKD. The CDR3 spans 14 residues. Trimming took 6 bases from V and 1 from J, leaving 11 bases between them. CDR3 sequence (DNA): TGTGCCATCAGGGGGGGAATTCGCACAGATACGCAGTATTTT. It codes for CAIRGGIRTDTQYF.

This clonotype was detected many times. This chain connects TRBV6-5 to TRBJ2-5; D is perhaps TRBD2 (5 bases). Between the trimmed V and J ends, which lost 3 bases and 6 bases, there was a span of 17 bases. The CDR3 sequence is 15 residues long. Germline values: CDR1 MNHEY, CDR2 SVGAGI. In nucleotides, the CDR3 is TGTGCCAGCAGTTATGGTCTAGCCGCCGTTCAGACCCAGTACTTC. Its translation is CASSYGLAAVQTQYF.